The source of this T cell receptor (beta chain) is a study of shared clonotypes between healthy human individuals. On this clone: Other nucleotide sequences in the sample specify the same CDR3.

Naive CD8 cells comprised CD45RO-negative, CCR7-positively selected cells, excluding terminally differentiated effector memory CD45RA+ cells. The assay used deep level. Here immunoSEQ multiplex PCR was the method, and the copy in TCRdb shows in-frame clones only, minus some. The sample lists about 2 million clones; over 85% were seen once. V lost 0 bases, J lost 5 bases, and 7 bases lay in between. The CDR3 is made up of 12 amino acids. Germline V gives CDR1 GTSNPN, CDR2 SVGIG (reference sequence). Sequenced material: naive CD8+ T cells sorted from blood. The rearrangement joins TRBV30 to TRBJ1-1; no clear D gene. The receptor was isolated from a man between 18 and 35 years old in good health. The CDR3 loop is CAWSVSVTEAFF. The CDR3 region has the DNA TGTGCCTGGAGTGTTTCCGTGACTGAAGCTTTCTTT.